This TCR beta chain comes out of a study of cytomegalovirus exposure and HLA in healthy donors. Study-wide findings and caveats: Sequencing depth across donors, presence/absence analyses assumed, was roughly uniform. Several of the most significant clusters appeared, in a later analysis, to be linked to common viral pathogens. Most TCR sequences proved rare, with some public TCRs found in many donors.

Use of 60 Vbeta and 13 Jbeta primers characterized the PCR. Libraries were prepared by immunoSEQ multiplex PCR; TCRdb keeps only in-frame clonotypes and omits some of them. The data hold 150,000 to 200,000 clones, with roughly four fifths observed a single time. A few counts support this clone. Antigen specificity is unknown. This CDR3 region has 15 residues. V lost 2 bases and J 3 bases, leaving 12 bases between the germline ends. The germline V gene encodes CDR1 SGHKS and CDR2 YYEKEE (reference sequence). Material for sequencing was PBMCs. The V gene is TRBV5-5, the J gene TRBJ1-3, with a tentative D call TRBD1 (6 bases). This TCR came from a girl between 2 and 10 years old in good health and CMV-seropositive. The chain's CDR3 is CASSFGRGFGNTIYF. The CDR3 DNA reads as TGTGCCAGCAGCTTTGGCAGGGGTTTTGGAAACACCATATATTTT.